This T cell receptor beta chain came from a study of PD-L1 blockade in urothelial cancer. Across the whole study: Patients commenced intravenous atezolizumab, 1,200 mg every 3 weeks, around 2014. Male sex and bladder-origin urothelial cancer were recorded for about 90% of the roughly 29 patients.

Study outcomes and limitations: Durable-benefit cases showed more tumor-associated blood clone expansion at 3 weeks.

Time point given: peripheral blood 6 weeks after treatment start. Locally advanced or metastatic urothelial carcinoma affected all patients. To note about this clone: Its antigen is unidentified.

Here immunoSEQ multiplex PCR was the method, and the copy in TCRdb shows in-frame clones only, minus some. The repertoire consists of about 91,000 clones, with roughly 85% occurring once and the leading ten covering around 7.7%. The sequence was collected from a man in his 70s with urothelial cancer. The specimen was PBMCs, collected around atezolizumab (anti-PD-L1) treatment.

The CDR3 protein is CASSSAPGIAYNEQFF. The CDR3 nucleotides read TGTGCCAGCAGCTCGGCCCCGGGGATAGCATACAATGAGCAGTTCTTC. The V and J genes are TRBV5-6 and TRBJ2-1; tentatively, D is TRBD2 (5 bases). The CDR3 is made up of 16 amino acids. V was cut by 3 bases and J by 4 bases, with 17 bases left in between. Germline values: CDR1 SGHDT, CDR2 YYEEEE.